A single sample gave rise to the 28 T cell receptor beta chains below, sequenced in a study of blood T cell repertoires in COVID-19 (dated by TCRdb to about 2020). Libraries were built with the immunoSEQ multiplex PCR assay. Entries here come from immuneACCESS through TCRdb and include only in-frame sequences with V and J called. Some clones fail to appear in such tables; in the studies checked, an unresolved V gene covers under half of the shortfall, and the cause of the remainder is unknown. In this sample the table shows about 160,000 clones, approximately 84% of which occur a single time. In total, the top ten clones hold 20% to 25% of the sample. The specimen was peripheral blood. These receptors were taken from a woman older than 75 with acute or convalescent COVID-19.

The chain is built from TRBV12-3 or TRBV12-4 and TRBJ2-7; possibly TRBD2 for D (5 bases). V was trimmed by 2 bases and J by 5 bases, leaving 7 bases between them. The CDR3 has 12 residues. CDR3 sequence reads: CASSLSRDEQYF. CDR3 nucleotide sequence: TGTGCCAGCAGTTTATCGCGGGACGAGCAGTACTTC.

The J gene is TRBJ2-2, the V gene TRBV5-4; D is unclear. The CDR3 is made up of 15 amino acids. The V gene's germline CDR1 is SGHNT and CDR2 YYREEE (reference sequence). Trimming shortened V by 4 bases and J by 2 bases, and 12 bases separated the two germline ends. CDR3 nucleotides: TGTGCCAGCAGCCTGCATGCTACCAACACCGGGGAGCTGTTTTTT. Its translation: CASSLHATNTGELFF.

This clone was found a few times. CDR3 protein: CSAATGGRQFF. CDR3 coding DNA: TGCAGTGCTGCTACAGGGGGGAGGCAGTTCTTC. The chain joins TRBV20-1 to TRBJ2-1, with TRBD1 matching over 8 bases. This CDR3 spans 11 amino acids. Germline V gene sequence: CDR1 DFQATT, CDR2 SNEGSKA (reference sequence). Trimming took 5 bases from V and 12 from J; bases not matched to a gene: 6.

The chain has TRBV29-1 and TRBJ2-2; D might be TRBD1 (5 bases). Trimming shortened V by 7 bases and J by 6 bases, and 12 bases separated the two germline ends. This CDR3 is built from 12 residues. Germline CDR1 SQVTM, CDR2 ANQGSEA. The CDR3 loop reads CSGGLGAGELFF. The CDR3 nucleotides read TGCAGCGGTGGCTTAGGGGCCGGGGAGCTGTTTTTT.

The CDR3 loop reads CASSLKGGWNTEAFF. CDR3 in DNA: TGTGCCAGCAGCCTAAAAGGGGGCTGGAACACTGAAGCTTTCTTT. The rearrangement uses TRBV11-2 and TRBJ1-1; 7 nucleotides agree with TRBD1. Germline CDR1 and CDR2: SGHAT and FQNNGV. The junction had 7 bases not matched to a gene; V was cut back by 5 bases and J by 1 base. The CDR3 has 15 amino acids.

The gene calls are TRBV15 and TRBJ1-2; D gene ambiguous. Trimming pared 1 base from V and 2 bases from J, leaving 14 bases between. The germline V gene has CDR1 LNHNV and CDR2 YYDKDF (reference sequence). CDR3 length equals 16 residues. DNA for the CDR3: TGTGCCACCAGCAGAGGTCCTTTGAGTACCAACTATGGCTACACCTTC. Its protein product is CATSRGPLSTNYGYTF.

The chain is built from TRBV19 and TRBJ2-1; D gene ambiguous. V lost 11 bases and J 3 bases, leaving 11 bases between the germline ends. The CDR3 runs to 12 residues. Germline CDR1 LNHDA, CDR2 SQIVND (reference sequence). CDR3 region: CAVHGYYNEQFF. As DNA, the CDR3 is TGTGCCGTTCACGGGTACTACAATGAGCAGTTCTTC.

The chain is built from TRBV18 and TRBJ2-3; D is perhaps TRBD1 (5 bases). Looked up from germline, CDR1 is KGHSH and CDR2 is LQKENI. V was pared by 6 bases and J by 0 bases, with 13 bases between. There are 15 residues in the CDR3. The CDR3 sequence: CASSFGQGSTDTQYF. For the CDR3, the DNA is TGTGCCAGCTCCTTCGGACAAGGTAGCACAGATACGCAGTATTTT.

This clone appeared once. The rearrangement uses TRBV6-1 and TRBJ1-2; 9 positions match TRBD1. Germline V gene data show CDR1 as MNHNS and CDR2 as SASEGT. The ends lost 1 base at V and 4 bases at J; junction bases unmatched: 16. This CDR3 comprises 19 residues. In nucleotides, the CDR3 is TGTGCCAGCAGTGAAGGGGAGGGACAGGGCCGACCTTGGGGCTATGGCTACACCTTC. Translated: CASSEGEGQGRPWGYGYTF.

The chain links TRBV25-1 to TRBJ2-1; the D gene is possibly TRBD2 (5 bases). V was trimmed by 0 bases and J by 3 bases, leaving 9 bases between them. In germline, CDR1 is MGHDK, CDR2 SYGVNS. This CDR3 comprises 15 residues. The CDR3 sequence: CASSEYYGDYNEQFF. The CDR3 DNA follows: TGTGCCAGCAGTGAATATTACGGGGACTACAATGAGCAGTTCTTC. Combining the CDR3 with reference TRBV25-1 and TRBJ2-1 gives the whole variable domain EADIYQTPRYLVIGTGKKITLECSQTMGHDKMYWYQQDPGMELHLIHYSYGVNSTEKGDLSSESTVSRIRTEHFPLTLESARPSHTSQYLCASSEYYGDYNEQFFGPGTRLTVL.

The gene calls are TRBV4-3 and TRBJ2-1; D possibly corresponds to TRBD2 (6 bases). Trimming pared 0 bases from V and 2 bases from J, leaving 8 bases between. The germline CDR1 and CDR2 sequences are LGHNA and YSLEER. This CDR3 contains 15 residues. CDR3 bases: TGCGCCAGCAGCCAAGATACTAGCACCTACAATGAGCAGTTCTTC. This sequence encodes CASSQDTSTYNEQFF.

This clone was detected a few times. The J gene is TRBJ1-1, the V gene TRBV27, with 7 bases fitting TRBD1. V lost 3 bases and J lost 4; bases outside the gene matches: 8. The CDR3 runs to 15 residues. Per germline, CDR1 MNHEY and CDR2 SMNVEV (reference sequence). The CDR3, as DNA: TGTGCCAGCAGTTTCGACAGGGAGACGATCACTGAAGCTTTCTTT. It yields the protein CASSFDRETITEAFF.

The rearrangement uses TRBV27 and TRBJ2-1; 7 nucleotides align to TRBD2. Germline CDR1 MNHEY, CDR2 SMNVEV (reference sequence). The CDR3 runs 16 residues. The V segment lost 6 bases and the J segment 2 bases; nucleotides outside the gene matches: 10. The CDR3 loop reads CASSLTPLAAYNEQFF. CDR3 nucleotide sequence: TGTGCCAGCAGCTTAACCCCCCTAGCGGCCTACAATGAGCAGTTCTTC.

The J gene is TRBJ2-7, the V gene TRBV18; TRBD1 matches 10 bases. The trim removed 3 bases at V and 5 bases at J, leaving 7 bases unmatched. The CDR3 is 15 residues long. From germline, CDR1 is KGHSH and CDR2 LQKENI. The CDR3 loop is CASSPRPGQGNEQYF. CDR3 nucleotides: TGTGCCAGCTCACCTCGTCCGGGACAGGGGAACGAGCAGTACTTC.

The V call is TRBV6-5, the J call TRBJ1-2; the D is unclear. The CDR3 runs 13 residues. The ends were cut back, 7 bases at V and 3 bases at J, with 12 bases in the middle. From germline, CDR1 is MNHEY and CDR2 SVGAGI. CDR3 in DNA: TGTGCCAGCACGGAGACTCTGGACTATGGCTACACCTTC. Protein sequence: CASTETLDYGYTF.

The chain links TRBV7-9 to TRBJ1-4, with D possibly matching TRBD1 (5 bases). Germline V lookup: CDR1 SEHNR, CDR2 FQNEAQ (reference sequence). V was clipped by 5 bases and J by 2 bases, with 12 bases between them. The CDR3 length is 15 residues. The CDR3 DNA follows: TGTGCCAGCAGCGATCAGGGCGAGACTAATGAAAAACTGTTTTTT. This encodes CASSDQGETNEKLFF.

This clone occurred once. The genes are TRBV27 and TRBJ1-1, with D unresolved. V lost 3 bases and J lost 6, with 17 bases in between. The CDR3 consists of 15 residues. Germline V gene data show CDR1 as MNHEY and CDR2 as SMNVEV (reference sequence). Here the CDR3 DNA reads TGTGCCAGCAGTTTGTTCGACCACCTAGCGGCTGAAGCTTTCTTT. This translates into CASSLFDHLAAEAFF.

This chain connects TRBV5-1 to TRBJ2-7, with TRBD1 as a possible D gene (6 bases). V was clipped by 4 bases and J by 6 bases, with 8 bases between them. Germline loops: CDR1 SGHRS, CDR2 YFSETQ. There are 11 residues in the CDR3. The CDR3 DNA reads as TGCGCCAGCAGCGAGGGGGTCGAGCAGTACTTC. Amino acids: CASSEGVEQYF.

The chain couples TRBV5-1 to TRBJ2-7; D call uncertain. The CDR3 has 11 amino acids. From germline, CDR1 is SGHRS and CDR2 YFSETQ. The germline V and J ends were trimmed by 0 bases and 5 bases, with 3 bases remaining between them. The DNA of the CDR3 is TGCGCCAGCAGCTTGGCTAACGAGCAGTACTTC. It is translated as CASSLANEQYF.

The V call is TRBV27, the J call TRBJ2-1, with 7 bases identical to TRBD2. Germline V gene sequence: CDR1 MNHEY, CDR2 SMNVEV (reference sequence). The CDR3 runs 13 residues. The junction had 2 bases not matched to a gene; V was cut back by 4 bases and J by 5 bases. The CDR3 loop is CASSWGRDNEQFF. CDR3 coding DNA: TGTGCCAGCAGTTGGGGGAGGGACAATGAGCAGTTCTTC.

This rearrangement joins TRBV11-2 to TRBJ2-7; 12 bases line up with TRBD2. Losses at the gene ends were 1 base for V and 4 bases for J; bases not matched to a gene: 5. The CDR3 is 16 amino acids. CDR1 is SGHAT, CDR2 FQNNGV, per germline. The CDR3 coding sequence is TGTGCCAGCAGCTTAGCTAGCGGGAGGGCCTCATACGAGCAGTACTTC. Amino acid sequence: CASSLASGRASYEQYF.

This clone was observed a few times. The chain couples TRBV7-6 to TRBJ2-5; weak D call: TRBD1 (6 bases). The V end was cut by 4 bases, the J end by 1 base, with 13 bases between. Germline V lookup: CDR1 SGHVS, CDR2 FNYEAQ. The CDR3 spans 15 residues. CDR3 residues: CASSSRQGTQETQYF. The CDR3 DNA sequence: TGTGCCAGCAGCTCCCGCCAGGGGACCCAAGAGACCCAGTACTTC. Full variable domain (rest looked up from reference TRBV7-6 and TRBJ2-5): GAGVSQSPRYKVTKRGQDVALRCDPISGHVSLYWYRQALGQGPEFLTYFNYEAQQDKSGLPNDRFSAERPEGSISTLTIQRTEQRDSAMYRCASSSRQGTQETQYFGPGTRLLVL.

This clone was observed once. V is TRBV7-2 and J is TRBJ1-1; no firm D call. This CDR3 region has 14 residues. The V and J ends lost 5 bases and 1 base respectively, with 11 bases between them. Germline V gene sequence: CDR1 SGHTA, CDR2 FQGNSA. CDR3: CASSPRGGNTEAFF. DNA for the CDR3: TGTGCCAGCAGCCCCCGGGGAGGGAACACTGAAGCTTTCTTT.

In this sample, this clone turned up a few times. The chain links TRBV6-2 or TRBV6-3 to TRBJ2-7; a possible D gene is TRBD1 (6 bases). This CDR3 comprises 13 residues. Per the germline V gene, CDR1 is MNHEY and CDR2 is SVGEGT. V was pared by 2 bases and J by 8 bases, with 13 bases between. The DNA of the CDR3 is TGTGCCAGCAGTTACGCCGGGACAATAAAGCAGTACTTC. Its translation is CASSYAGTIKQYF.

V and J are TRBV3-1 (or the pseudogene TRBV3-2) and TRBJ2-7; D is perhaps TRBD1 (5 bases). This CDR3 has 15 amino acids. Trimming removed 6 bases from V and 0 bases from J, with 15 bases in between. In germline, CDR1 is LGHDT, CDR2 YNNKEL (reference sequence). CDR3 nucleotides: TGTGCCAGCAGGCCGACTGGGGCGTTCTCCTACGAGCAGTACTTC. It yields the protein CASRPTGAFSYEQYF.

This clone was detected ten times or more. The rearrangement links TRBV9 to TRBJ1-2; D unclear. The V end was cut by 4 bases, the J end by 4 bases, with 11 bases between. Per the germline V gene, CDR1 is SGDLS and CDR2 is YYNGEE. The CDR3 totals 13 residues. The CDR3 protein is CASSPTETYGYTF. CDR3 DNA: TGTGCCAGCAGCCCTACAGAGACCTATGGCTACACCTTC.

V usage is TRBV4-1 and J usage is TRBJ2-1; possibly TRBD2 for D (6 bases). Germline assignment: CDR1 MGHRA and CDR2 YSYEKL. Deletions cut 11 bases from V and 12 bases from J, with 26 bases between. The CDR3 has 14 residues. The CDR3 DNA follows: TGCGCCTCGAAGACGGGAGTGGTCGAAGGTATGCAGTTCTTC. Protein product: CASKTGVVEGMQFF.

The chain carries TRBV6-5 and TRBJ2-7; TRBD2 agrees at 9 bases. Germline V gene data show CDR1 as MNHEY and CDR2 as SVGAGI. V shed 4 bases and J 12 bases; nucleotides not matched to a gene: 16. The CDR3 extends over 15 amino acids. Here the CDR3 DNA reads TGTGCCAGCAGTTGGCGGGAGGGCCTGACCTCGAGTACGTACTTC. Translation: CASSWREGLTSSTYF.